The clone carrying this T cell receptor (beta chain) was observed a handful of times. This entry comes from a study of blood T cell repertoires in COVID-19. Study overall: There were acute and convalescent COVID-19 samples, and they came from the United States, Italy and Spain.

The repertoire was sequenced with immunoSEQ multiplex PCR; TCRdb's copy has only in-frame clones and lacks some. The sample lists about 200,000 clones, roughly 80% occurring once. J was trimmed by 4 bases and V by 6 bases; bases with no gene match: 10. In germline, CDR1 is SGHRS, CDR2 YFSETQ. CDR3 length equals 15 residues. Patients from Seattle were sampled longitudinally, starting during active infection. The receptor was isolated from a woman in her seventies with COVID-19, enrolled during active disease. The source material was peripheral blood. The rearrangement links TRBV5-1 to TRBJ2-3; 8 nucleotides line up with TRBD2. CDR3 DNA: TGCGCCAGCACCCTTGGAGCGGGGGATGCAGATACGCAGTATTTT. Translating gives CASTLGAGDADTQYF.